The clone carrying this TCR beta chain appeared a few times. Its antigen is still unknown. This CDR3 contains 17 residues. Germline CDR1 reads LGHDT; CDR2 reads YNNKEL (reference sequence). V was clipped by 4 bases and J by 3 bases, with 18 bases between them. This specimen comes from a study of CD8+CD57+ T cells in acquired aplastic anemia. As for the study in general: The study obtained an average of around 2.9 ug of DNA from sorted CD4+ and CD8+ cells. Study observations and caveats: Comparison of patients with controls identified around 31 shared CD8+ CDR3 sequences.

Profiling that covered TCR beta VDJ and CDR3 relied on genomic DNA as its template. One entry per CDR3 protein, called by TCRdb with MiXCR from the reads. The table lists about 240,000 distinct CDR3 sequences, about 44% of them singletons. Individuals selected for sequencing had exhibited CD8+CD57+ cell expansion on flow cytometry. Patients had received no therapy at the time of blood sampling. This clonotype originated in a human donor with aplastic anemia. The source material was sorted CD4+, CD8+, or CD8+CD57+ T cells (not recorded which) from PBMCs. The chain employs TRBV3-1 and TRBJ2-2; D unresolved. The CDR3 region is CASSLPRGLGYTGELFF. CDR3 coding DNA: TGTGCCAGCAGCCTACCGCGTGGGCTAGGTTACACCGGGGAGCTGTTTTTT.